Listed here are 10 T cell receptor beta chains from one sample, sequenced in a study of cytomegalovirus exposure and HLA in healthy donors. PCR primers comprised 60 Vbeta and 13 Jbeta primers. Clones were sequenced by immunoSEQ multiplex PCR, and TCRdb holds only the in-frame ones, with some missing. The sample records about 130,000 clones, roughly 75% being singletons. Sequencing was performed on PBMCs. The receptors here all came from a young man in good health and CMV-seronegative.

The rearrangement links TRBV6-5 to TRBJ1-2; D may be TRBD1 (5 bases). In germline, CDR1 is MNHEY, CDR2 SVGAGI. The CDR3 covers 14 residues. Trimming removed 4 bases from V and 0 bases from J, with 9 bases in between. The CDR3 nucleotides read TGTGCCAGCAGTTGGTCAGGGACTAACTATGGCTACACCTTC. Protein: CASSWSGTNYGYTF.

The chain recombines TRBV6-1 with TRBJ1-5; 8 bases agree with TRBD1. The germline gives CDR1 MNHNS, CDR2 SASEGT. The CDR3 consists of 14 residues. The V gene end was trimmed by 2 bases and the J gene end by 7 bases; junction bases not matched to a gene: 4. CDR3 bases: TGTGCCAGCAGTGAACGGACAGGGATGCAGCCCCAGCATTTT. Translating it yields CASSERTGMQPQHF.

The V gene is TRBV27, the J gene TRBJ1-2; perhaps TRBD1 as D (5 bases). This CDR3 is built from 16 residues. V lost 5 bases and J lost 4, with 20 bases in between. Germline V CDR1 and CDR2: MNHEY, SMNVEV (reference sequence). The CDR3 spells CASSPEPRQIRYGYTF. CDR3 nucleotide sequence: TGTGCCAGCAGTCCAGAACCCCGACAGATACGCTATGGCTACACCTTC.

This chain connects TRBV29-1 to TRBJ2-7; 11 nucleotides line up with TRBD2. V was clipped by 7 bases and J by 7 bases; unmatched bases: 6. Germline loops: CDR1 SQVTM, CDR2 ANQGSEA. The CDR3 has 12 amino acids. This chain's CDR3 is CSAIAGGLEQYF. CDR3 nucleotides: TGCAGCGCCATAGCGGGAGGGCTGGAGCAGTACTTC.

This clone has a handful of counts. This sequence joins TRBV4-3 and TRBJ2-3; TRBD2 is a possible D gene (6 bases). This CDR3 is built from 17 residues. CDR1 is LGHNA, CDR2 YSLEER, per germline. V was pared by 8 bases and J by 5 bases, with 26 bases between. CDR3 nucleotide sequence: TGCGCCAGCCAAAAACGATTAGCGGTTTCGGGGTTAGATACGCAGTATTTT. As protein: CASQKRLAVSGLDTQYF.

V gene TRBV18 combines with J gene TRBJ1-2; D uncertain. V was trimmed by 3 bases and J by 11 bases, leaving 4 bases between them. The CDR3 spans 9 residues. Germline V CDR1 and CDR2: KGHSH, LQKENI. DNA for the CDR3: TGTGCCAGCTCACCTCCATACACCTTC. Translating it yields CASSPPYTF.

DNA of the CDR3: TGTGCCAGCAGCATGGGACAGGGAGGGCAGTATTTT. This gives the protein CASSMGQGGQYF. The rearrangement links TRBV5-4 to TRBJ2-3; 9 bases match TRBD1. The CDR3 sequence is 12 residues long. In germline, CDR1 is SGHNT, CDR2 YYREEE (reference sequence). The ends lost 4 bases at V and 11 bases at J; junction bases unmatched: 5.

This clone is classed as medium-sized. The junction does not match germline at one end; this may be a read error. The CDR3 region is CASRTDSGPGHF. In nucleotides, the CDR3 is TGCGCCAGCAGGACGGACTCTGGCCCCGGTCACTTC. V and J are TRBV5-1 and TRBJ1-2; the D is unclear. The germline V gene has CDR1 SGHRS and CDR2 YFSETQ. CDR3 length: 12 residues.

The chain couples TRBV10-2 to TRBJ2-2, with 7 bases fitting TRBD2. The ends lost 6 bases at V and 4 bases at J; junction bases unmatched: 11. CDR3 length: 16 amino acids. CDR1 is WSHSY and CDR2 is SAAADI in the germline V gene. CDR3 in DNA: TGCGCCAGCAGGCGGGAGACAATTCGTGGCACCGGGGAGCTGTTTTTT. Residues: CASRRETIRGTGELFF.

The CDR3 DNA reads as TGCGCCAGCAGCCAGGCGGACAGGGGCGTCTCTGGGGCCAACGTCCTGACTTTC. Translated: CASSQADRGVSGANVLTF. V is TRBV4-3 and J is TRBJ2-6; 9 positions agree with TRBD1. The CDR3 runs to 18 residues. CDR1 is LGHNA, CDR2 YSLEER, per germline. V was pared by 3 bases and J by 0 bases, with 6 bases of the junction left unmatched.